This TCR beta chain was found in a study of cytomegalovirus exposure and HLA in healthy donors. Study-wide points: V- and J-gene trimming in TCR beta was tied to a missense DCLRE1C variant by an analysis performed later. Productive status was seen about 87% or about 30% of the time for most TCR beta V segments in an earlier analysis. It is likely that the observed cluster of highly shared sequence variants was a sequencing artifact.

Comments on this clone: The antigen is undetermined.

13 Jbeta primers and 60 Vbeta primers were used for the PCR. Original analysis: In a later analysis, the count reached about 82 million unique TCR beta chains, with approximately 10 million shared. This table comes from immunoSEQ multiplex PCR, and its TCRdb copy is limited to in-frame clones, with some not included. The V and J calls and the clone size are those of that table, but D and trimming were determined from the DNA. The sample holds 100,000 to 150,000 clones, over 70% seen once. The germline V gene has CDR1 MNHNS and CDR2 SASEGT. Trimming removed 8 bases from V and 3 bases from J, with 19 bases in between. The CDR3 contains 15 residues.

This TCR was recovered from a man aged 18-30 years in good health and CMV-seropositive. The sample was PBMCs. The chain joins TRBV6-1 to TRBJ1-2; D perhaps matches TRBD1 (6 bases). CDR3 protein: CASAPGPSGDYGYTF. The CDR3 DNA reads as TGTGCCAGCGCACCGGGACCATCAGGGGACTATGGCTACACCTTC.